The T cell receptor beta chain described here comes from a study of beta chain features in type 1 diabetes (dated by TCRdb to between 2018 and 2020). Describing the broader study: Patients and healthy donors did not differ in mean age, gender distribution, total cell number or subset yield. Across all samples, around 100 million sorted cells were examined, and cell number per subset correlated strongly with RNA yield. In the study, TCRB repertoires of sorted circulating CD4+ T cell subsets from recently diagnosed type 1 diabetes patients were compared with those of matched healthy donors. Naive and central memory subsets were obtained from all 30 or so donors, but regulatory and stem cell-like memory subsets were isolated from only 8 patients and 8 healthy donors.

A single peripheral blood draw of 90 to 150 mL on average was collected from each donor into heparinised tubes. Naive, central memory, regulatory and stem cell-like memory CD4+ T cells were sorted on a BD FACSAria II using a panel including CD45RO, CCR7, CD25, CD127, CD95 and CD27. Purity was above 95% for every sorted population. Right away, PBMCs were isolated by Lymphoprep density gradient centrifugation and were stained directly, with no culture step. Samples were stained and sorted in pairs, with one healthy donor and one patient per experiment, so that batch effects were minimized. The entire isolated RNA was reverse transcribed using the High Capacity cDNA Reverse Transcription Kit, and thus expressed TCRB transcripts were sequenced. Naive, central memory and regulatory T cell samples underwent deep immunoSEQ sequencing, averaging around 3.7 million total reads per sample. After sorted cells were lysed in RLT buffer, RNA was extracted with DNase-treated RNeasy Micro or Mini kits, with the choice depending on cell number. Each cell subset was processed separately to prevent cross-contamination, with patient and healthy donor samples processed together. TCRB sequences were amplified from cDNA with the immunoSEQ multiplex PCR, producing 87-bp fragments spanning the CDR3 region. The amplicons were sequenced using the Illumina HiSeq platform. The original pipeline was this. Synthetic template baselines were used to correct PCR bias computationally, reads within Hamming distance 2 were collapsed, and singletons that could not be merged were discarded. Reads were aligned against IMGT so that V, D and J genes, CDR3 length and insertions or deletions at six rearrangement sites could be assigned. Within each subset, clonotype counts were normalized to sorted cell number, after which true diversity and Gini coefficients were computed with the tcR R package. The overlap coefficient, calculated on TCRB nucleotide sequences, was used to measure repertoire sharing. Out-of-frame TCRB sequences from naive cells were analyzed as a proxy for the pre-selection repertoire. The table comes from immuneACCESS by way of TCRdb, which keeps in-frame sequences with V and J called. Part of the clones is missing from these tables; in studies checked, under half for an unresolved V gene and the rest for unknown reasons. D and trimming come from the DNA, and the V and J calls and clone size come from that table. The sample table lists about 160,000 clones, roughly 63% of them with a count of one. Roughly 0.089% of the sample rests with the top ten.

Regarding this clone: There is no known antigen for this receptor. No qualities accompany the bases; no much larger clone lies one base away.

What the work shows at the level of the full study, not this receptor alone: Because cDNA was sequenced instead of genomic DNA, activated cells with high expression could be over-represented, although the groups did not differ in activation or CD3 levels. A moderate but significant shortening of TCRB CDR3 length was observed in type 1 diabetes patients in all four CD4+ subsets. Naive, central memory and regulatory TCRB repertoires appeared to be more similar among patients than among healthy donors. At VDJ recombination sites, patients with type 1 diabetes made fewer insertions and deleted more nucleotides, a pattern implying thymic rearrangement abnormalities. PCR may preferentially amplify shorter templates, but because patient and control samples were amplified and corrected together, any resulting skew would affect both groups equally. Because small numbers of individuals were included in the HLA sub-analyses, any influence of HLA type on TCRB rearrangement was left unresolved.

Specimen: naive CD4+ T cells from blood. The sample's cell subset or site label is to be understood as: true naive CD4+ T cells. This sequence originates from a man aged 25-45 years with type 1 diabetes.

The nucleotide sequence is TGTGCCAGCTCACCAGGGCCGGGGGACGGAAACACCATATATTTT. This is translated as CASSPGPGDGNTIYF. This sequence uses TRBV18 and TRBJ1-3; a tentative D call is TRBD1 (5 bases match). The germline V gene yields KGHSH for CDR1 and LQKENI for CDR2. From its cysteine to its phenylalanine, the CDR3 spans 15 amino acids. Kept here is only the CDR3 DNA, which spans 45 bases and is read in frame from base 1. V is shortened by 2 bases, J by 4 bases, and the region joining them spans 12 bases.